Given below is one T cell receptor beta chain in context. The CDR3 covers 14 residues. Trimming at V came to 6 bases and at J to 2 bases, leaving 4 bases not matched to a gene. CDR1 and CDR2 (germline): SGHKS, YYEKEE (reference sequence). The data belong to a study of blood T cell repertoires in COVID-19. Study context: Spain, Italy and the United States supplied samples that represented acute and convalescent COVID-19.

Authors' analysis steps: Researchers report that nucleated cell counts were estimated from reference gene primer amplification. Sequencing used immunoSEQ multiplex PCR; TCRdb keeps in-frame clones, though not all of them. The V and J calls and clone size come from that table; D and trimming were worked out from the DNA. In the table there are 30,000 to 50,000 clones, roughly 80% of which are singletons. This chain joins TRBV5-5 and TRBJ2-3, with 9 nucleotides matching TRBD2. Sequenced sample: peripheral blood. The source is a man aged 50 to 59 with active or convalescent COVID-19. The CDR3 spells CASTRTSDTDTQYF. CDR3 nucleotide sequence: TGTGCCAGCACCCGGACTAGCGACACAGATACGCAGTATTTT.